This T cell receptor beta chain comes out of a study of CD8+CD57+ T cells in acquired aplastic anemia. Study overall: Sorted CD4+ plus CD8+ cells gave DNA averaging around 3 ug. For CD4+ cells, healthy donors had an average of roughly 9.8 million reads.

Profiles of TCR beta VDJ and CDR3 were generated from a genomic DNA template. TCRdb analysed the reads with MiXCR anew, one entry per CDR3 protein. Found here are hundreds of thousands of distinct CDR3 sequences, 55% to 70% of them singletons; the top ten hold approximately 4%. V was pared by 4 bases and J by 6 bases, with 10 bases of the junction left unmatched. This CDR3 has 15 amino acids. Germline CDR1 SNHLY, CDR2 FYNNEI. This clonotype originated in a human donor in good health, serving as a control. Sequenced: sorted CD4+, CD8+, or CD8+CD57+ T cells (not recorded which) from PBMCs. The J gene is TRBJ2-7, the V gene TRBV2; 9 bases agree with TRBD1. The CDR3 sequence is CASSVSGTGKGEQYF. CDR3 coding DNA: TGTGCCAGCAGTGTCTCCGGGACAGGGAAAGGCGAGCAGTACTTC.